Each of the 30 T cell receptor beta chains below was sequenced from the same sample in a study of vaccination and CD4 T cells after COVID-19. Antigen specificity for these receptors is unknown. Time point: late sampling 161 to 241 days after vaccination in a few convalescent patients. Treatment described: approximately nine-day PBMC culture with coronavirus spike peptide pools or control peptides (ViraFEST assay). Oncomine TCR Beta short-read sequencing was applied to DNA from cultured CD4+ T cells. TCRdb used MiXCR to reprocess the PCR reads, holding one entry per CDR3 protein. This table holds tens of thousands of distinct CDR3 sequences, under 40% found once. The sample in question was CD4+ T cells from blood, cultured in vitro, obtained about 7 months after SARS-CoV-2 vaccination. These receptor sequences come from a human donor who had recovered from COVID-19.

This clonotype was recorded a few times. This sequence joins TRBV20-1 and TRBJ2-3, with D tentatively TRBD1 or TRBD2 (6 bases each). This CDR3 contains 13 residues. Germline CDR1 DFQATT, CDR2 SNEGSKA (reference sequence). The V end was cut by 6 bases, the J end by 5 bases, with 15 bases between. The CDR3 sequence: CSAYEGGLDTQYF. The CDR3 DNA follows: TGCAGTGCATACGAAGGGGGGCTAGATACGCAGTATTTT.

This clonotype was observed a few times. The chain uses TRBV20-1 and TRBJ2-1; 7 nucleotides agree with TRBD2. Germline CDR1 reads DFQATT; CDR2 reads SNEGSKA (reference sequence). The CDR3 loop spans 15 amino acids. Trimming cost V 0 bases and J 6 bases; bases outside gene matches: 8. In DNA, the CDR3 is TGCAGTGCTAGAGATCCTGGCGGGAGCGGCAATGAGCAGTTCTTC. This gives the protein CSARDPGGSGNEQFF.

The chain combines TRBV7-9 with TRBJ2-1, with TRBD1 matching over 7 bases. CDR1 and CDR2 (germline): SEHNR, FQNEAQ (reference sequence). The CDR3 is 17 residues long. V trimming: 5 bases; J trimming: 3 bases; junction bases outside the gene matches: 13. The DNA for the CDR3 is TGTGCCAGCAGCCCAAAAACGGCAGGGGGATTCTACAATGAGCAGTTCTTC. Protein sequence: CASSPKTAGGFYNEQFF.

In its sample, this clonotype ranks as medium-sized. This rearrangement joins TRBV20-1 to TRBJ1-5; 8 bases are shared with TRBD1. V lost 5 bases to trimming and J lost 7 bases; unmatched junction nucleotides: 10. There are 14 residues in the CDR3. Germline CDR1 DFQATT, CDR2 SNEGSKA (reference sequence). The CDR3 DNA follows: TGCAGTGCTCGTCCAGGACAGGGTTCACAGCCCCAGCATTTT. Translating it yields CSARPGQGSQPQHF.

This chain links TRBV20-1 with TRBJ1-1; D call uncertain. From germline, CDR1 is DFQATT and CDR2 SNEGSKA (reference sequence). V shed 2 bases and J shed 2 bases, with 12 bases lying between them. The CDR3 length is 14 residues. The CDR3 DNA reads TGCAGTGCTAGAAATCCACACCCAAACACTGAAGCTTTCTTT. It codes for CSARNPHPNTEAFF.

The J gene is TRBJ2-6, the V gene TRBV7-3; D unresolved. This CDR3 is 16 amino acids long. The V and J ends lost 2 bases and 3 bases respectively, with 11 bases between them. The germline gives CDR1 SGHTA, CDR2 FQGTGA. Here the CDR3 DNA reads TGTGCCAGCAGCTTACAATCTCATCATGGGGCCAACGTCCTGACTTTC. Translating it yields CASSLQSHHGANVLTF.

The chain couples TRBV19 to TRBJ2-6; no definite D call. Germline values: CDR1 LNHDA, CDR2 SQIVND (reference sequence). V lost 0 bases and J 1 base, leaving 4 bases between the germline ends. The CDR3 loop spans 15 amino acids. In DNA, the CDR3 is TGTGCCAGTAGTATAGAGGGTTCTGGGGCCAACGTCCTGACTTTC. Amino acids: CASSIEGSGANVLTF.

The chain recombines TRBV24-1 with TRBJ2-3; weak D call: TRBD2 (5 bases). This CDR3 comprises 13 residues. Trimming took 5 bases from V and 7 from J, leaving 12 bases between them. Germline V gene data show CDR1 as KGHDR and CDR2 as SFDVKD. CDR3 bases: TGTGCCACCAGTGTGGGGAGTGGTAATACGCAGTATTTT. Translation gives CATSVGSGNTQYF.

In this sample, this clonotype turned up a few times. The V and J genes are TRBV28 and TRBJ1-6; 8 nucleotides match TRBD1. The V and J ends lost 3 bases and 9 bases, in that order; junction bases with no gene match: 4. The germline gives CDR1 MDHEN, CDR2 SYDVKM. The CDR3 has 14 amino acids. The CDR3 DNA follows: TGTGCCAGCAGTTTGGACAGGGCCCTTTCACCCCTCCACTTT. Its protein product is CASSLDRALSPLHF.

The chain is built from TRBV7-2 and TRBJ1-2, with 7 bases that match TRBD1. The germline V gene encodes CDR1 SGHTA and CDR2 FQGNSA. J lost 4 bases, V lost 6 bases, and 8 bases had no gene match. The length of the CDR3 is 14 residues. CDR3: CASSRDREGYGYTF. The CDR3 DNA follows: TGTGCCAGCAGTCGTGACAGGGAGGGCTATGGCTACACCTTC. Together with reference TRBV7-2 and TRBJ1-2, the CDR3 gives the full variable domain: GAGVSQSPSNKVTEKGKDVELRCDPISGHTALYWYRQSLGQGLEFLIYFQGNSAPDKSGLPSDRFSAERTGGSVSTLTIQRTQQEDSAVYLCASSRDREGYGYTFGSGTRLTVV.

The gene calls are TRBV20-1 and TRBJ2-5; 8 positions match TRBD1. From germline, CDR1 is DFQATT and CDR2 SNEGSKA (reference sequence). CDR3 length: 12 amino acids. V lost 6 bases, J lost 3 bases, and 3 bases stayed unmatched. The CDR3 bases are TGCAGTGCCGGACAGGGAGAAGAGACCCAGTACTTC. Translation gives CSAGQGEETQYF.

CDR3 DNA sequence: TGTGCCAGCAGCTCCCCCCGGAAAACCGACCACGGCTACACCTTC. Translation: CASSSPRKTDHGYTF. The chain couples TRBV7-2 to TRBJ1-2; no definite D call. Germline CDR1 and CDR2: SGHTA and FQGNSA. The V end lost 4 bases, the J end lost 8 bases, and 20 bases lay between the germline ends. The length of the CDR3 is 15 residues.

This clonotype was seen a few times. This chain uses TRBV27 with TRBJ1-6; weak D call: TRBD1 (6 bases). The V gene's germline CDR1 is MNHEY and CDR2 SMNVEV (reference sequence). This CDR3 contains 16 residues. Trimming removed 4 bases at V and 4 bases at J, with 14 bases between. As DNA, the CDR3 is TGTGCCAGCAGTTGGGGGCTGCCCAGTTATAATTCACCCCTCCACTTT. This gives the protein CASSWGLPSYNSPLHF.

This clonotype occurred a few times. The chain joins TRBV6-1 to TRBJ2-7; 11 bases match TRBD2. Per germline, CDR1 MNHNS and CDR2 SASEGT. V shed 6 bases and J 2 bases; nucleotides not matched to a gene: 3. The CDR3 runs to 14 residues. DNA for the CDR3: TGTGCCAGCAGCTTAGCGGGAGGGCCCTACGAGCAGTACTTC. Its translation is CASSLAGGPYEQYF.

The genes are TRBV4-3 and TRBJ1-6; D call uncertain. CDR1 LGHNA and CDR2 YSLEER come from the germline V gene. Trimming took off 1 base at V and 10 bases at J, with 8 bases between the two ends. CDR3 length equals 13 residues. Written as DNA, the CDR3 is TGCGCCAGCAGCCAAGTTTGGGTCTCACCCCTCCACTTT. Its protein is CASSQVWVSPLHF.

The genes are TRBV28 and TRBJ1-2, with no clear D. Trimming took off 5 bases at V and 8 bases at J, with 12 bases between the two ends. There are 12 residues in the CDR3. Germline assignment: CDR1 MDHEN and CDR2 SYDVKM. CDR3 DNA sequence: TGTGCCAGCAGTACGCCTACGGGCGGCTACACCTTC. This sequence encodes CASSTPTGGYTF.

The chain employs TRBV20-1 and TRBJ2-7; 7 nucleotides line up with TRBD1. The trim removed 5 bases at V and 4 bases at J, leaving 8 bases unmatched. Germline loops: CDR1 DFQATT, CDR2 SNEGSKA (reference sequence). The CDR3 totals 13 residues. CDR3 region: CSALGQDVYEQYF. In DNA, the CDR3 is TGCAGTGCTTTAGGACAGGATGTATACGAGCAGTACTTC.

This clonotype was seen a few times. The rearrangement uses TRBV10-3 and TRBJ1-2, with D possibly TRBD1 on 6 matching bases. V dropped 6 bases and J dropped 8 bases, with 16 bases sitting between them. The CDR3 loop spans 13 amino acids. Germline-derived CDR1 and CDR2 are ENHRY and SYGVKD. Here the CDR3 reads CAISGGGLLGYTF. The CDR3 nucleotides are TGTGCCATCAGCGGAGGGGGGCTGTTAGGCTACACCTTC.

V and J are TRBV7-3 and TRBJ2-7, with 7 bases that match TRBD1. The junction had 12 bases not matched to a gene; V was cut back by 1 base and J by 6 bases. The CDR3 consists of 16 residues. Germline V CDR1 and CDR2: SGHTA, FQGTGA. The CDR3 protein is CASSLNQEGGLGEQYF. The DNA of the CDR3 is TGTGCCAGCAGCTTAAATCAGGAAGGGGGCTTGGGCGAGCAGTACTTC.

By frequency in the sample, this clonotype is medium-sized. This chain joins TRBV10-3 and TRBJ2-5, with D perhaps assigned TRBD1 or TRBD2 (5 bases each). Trimming removed 6 bases from V and 1 base from J, with 12 bases in between. The V gene's germline CDR1 is ENHRY and CDR2 SYGVKD. This CDR3 region has 14 residues. The CDR3 loop reads CAIRRDGFQETQYF. The CDR3 bases are TGTGCCATCAGACGGGACGGCTTCCAAGAGACCCAGTACTTC.

The V gene is TRBV5-4, the J gene TRBJ2-5, with D possibly TRBD1 on 5 matching bases. This CDR3 has 15 amino acids. Germline CDR1 reads SGHNT; CDR2 reads YYREEE (reference sequence). The V gene lost 1 base and the J gene lost 5 bases, with 15 bases spanning the gap. CDR3 bases: TGTGCCAGCAGCTTGAATTCGCGGCAGGGTGAGACCCAGTACTTC. The encoded protein is CASSLNSRQGETQYF.

This clonotype appeared a few times. V gene TRBV5-8 combines with J gene TRBJ2-7; tentative D call: TRBD2 (5 bases). Trimming removed 0 bases from V and 4 bases from J, with 14 bases in between. This CDR3 is built from 15 residues. Looked up from germline, CDR1 is SGHTS and CDR2 is YDEGEE. The CDR3 spells CASSLGSARGYEQYF. The CDR3 nucleotides read TGTGCCAGCAGCTTGGGTTCGGCCCGGGGTTACGAGCAGTACTTC.

The gene calls are TRBV20-1 and TRBJ2-3, with 12 bases lining up with TRBD2. V shed 6 bases, J shed 3 bases, and the junction held 7 bases outside the gene matches. The germline V gene has CDR1 DFQATT and CDR2 SNEGSKA (reference sequence). The CDR3 consists of 15 residues. In DNA, the CDR3 is TGCAGTGCGGATAGGACTAGCGGGAATACAGATACGCAGTATTTT. Protein: CSADRTSGNTDTQYF.

The chain carries TRBV19 and TRBJ2-5, with TRBD1 as a possible D gene (5 bases). The V and J ends lost 6 bases and 4 bases respectively, with 12 bases between them. The CDR3 has 13 amino acids. CDR1 and CDR2 (germline): LNHDA, SQIVND (reference sequence). CDR3 sequence (DNA): TGTGCCAGTAGGGATACAGGAGTAGAGACCCAGTACTTC. Its protein product is CASRDTGVETQYF.

This clonotype was detected only a few times. V usage is TRBV15 and J usage is TRBJ1-1; possibly TRBD1 for D (6 bases). The CDR3 loop spans 14 amino acids. Trimming removed 1 base from V and 2 bases from J, with 8 bases in between. Germline assignment: CDR1 LNHNV and CDR2 YYDKDF (reference sequence). The CDR3 DNA reads TGTGCCACCAGCAGAGTCAGGGGAAACACTGAAGCTTTCTTT. Protein sequence: CATSRVRGNTEAFF.

In this sample, this clonotype is medium-sized. The J gene is TRBJ2-7, the V gene TRBV19; D gene uncertain. The CDR3 has 11 amino acids. V shed 6 bases and J shed 5 bases, with 8 bases lying between them. CDR1 is LNHDA, CDR2 SQIVND, per germline (reference sequence). The CDR3 nucleotides read TGTGCCAGTAGCAATCTGGACGAGCAGTACTTC. Residues: CASSNLDEQYF.

This clonotype was counted a few times. This chain links TRBV20-1 with TRBJ2-3; 12 nucleotides line up with TRBD2. This CDR3 spans 16 amino acids. With 3 bases clipped from V and 4 bases from J, the junction kept 8 bases outside the gene matches. The germline V gene has CDR1 DFQATT and CDR2 SNEGSKA (reference sequence). The CDR3 DNA follows: TGCAGTGCTAGTAGTCTAGCGGGAGGGCCTTCAGATACGCAGTATTTT. Encoded protein: CSASSLAGGPSDTQYF.

The gene calls are TRBV5-1 and TRBJ2-7, with unresolved D. CDR3 length: 13 residues. V shed 7 bases and J shed 1 base, with 12 bases lying between them. Germline V gene data show CDR1 as SGHRS and CDR2 as YFSETQ. The DNA for the CDR3 is TGCGCCAGCGCTATTACGTGGTCCTACGAGCAGTACTTC. Its protein is CASAITWSYEQYF.

In its sample, this clonotype was seen a few times. V is TRBV27 and J is TRBJ2-6; the D is unclear. In germline, CDR1 is MNHEY, CDR2 SMNVEV (reference sequence). The CDR3 runs to 16 residues. The germline V and J ends were trimmed by 5 bases and 0 bases, with 11 bases remaining between them. The CDR3, as DNA: TGTGCCAGCAGTCCTGCTTGGGGCTCTGGGGCCAACGTCCTGACTTTC. This gives the protein CASSPAWGSGANVLTF.

By its share, this clonotype is medium-sized (0.01 to 0.1%). The chain links TRBV9 to TRBJ2-5; D unresolved. The germline gives CDR1 SGDLS, CDR2 YYNGEE. The CDR3 consists of 13 residues. The germline V and J ends were trimmed by 4 bases and 6 bases, with 13 bases remaining between them. The CDR3 DNA reads TGTGCCAGCAGCCCCCAGGAGCAACAGACCCAGTACTTC. It is translated as CASSPQEQQTQYF.